This T cell receptor beta chain comes out of a study of T cell repertoires in cytomegalovirus infection. Regarding the study as a whole: The ex vivo response showed dominance by HLA-C-restricted CMV-specific TCR beta clonotypes.

As for this clonotype: Its antigen is not identified.

TCRdb re-derived calls from the reads in MiXCR, one entry per CDR3 protein. The sample holds over 450,000 distinct CDR3 sequences, 11% seen once. This CDR3 comprises 15 residues. J gave up 16 bases and V 4 bases, and 18 bases lay outside the gene matches. Germline V gene data show CDR1 as SGHDT and CDR2 as YYEEEE. The sequencing sample was made of PBMCs. This chain uses TRBV5-6 with TRBJ1-4; the match to TRBD1 covers 8 bases. The TCR sequence derives from a human donor in good health (CMV status not recorded). Some clones in this sample may be carry-over from other donors' samples. The CDR3 sequence is CASSVMAGVRGLQFF. DNA for the CDR3: TGTGCCAGCAGCGTAATGGCAGGCGTCAGGGGGCTTCAGTTTTTT. The entire variable domain, with the rest obtained from reference TRBV5-6 and TRBJ1-4, is as follows: DAGVTQSPTHLIKTRGQQVTLRCSPKSGHDTVSWYQQALGQGPQFIFQYYEEEERQRGNFPDRFSGHQFPNYSSELNVNALLLGDSALYLCASSVMAGVRGLQFFGSGTQLSVL.